The entry below gives a single TCR beta chain sequence along with its context. Its matching antigen is unknown. It was by 5' RACE with UMI labels that the TRB cDNA libraries were prepared. TCRdb re-analyzed the 5' RACE reads; it lists each CDR3 protein once, without DNA. This listing includes about 92,000 distinct CDR3 sequences. The data belong to a study of CXCR3-negative and CXCR3-positive naive CD8 T cells. Points from the study as a whole: CXCR3-positive naive cells had more hydrophobic TRB CDR3s than CXCR3-negative naive cells.

This CDR3 has 16 residues. Germline assignment: CDR1 LNHDA and CDR2 SQIVND (reference sequence). The rearrangement links TRBV19 to TRBJ1-5; the TCRdb D gene call, TRBD1, has no DNA to confirm it. The sequence was collected from a human donor in good health. Some clones in this sample may be carry-over from other donors' samples. Sequenced material: naive CXCR3+ CD8+ T cells from blood. The subset denotes: CD45RO-CCR7+CD27+CD95- naive CD8+ T cells expressing CXCR3 (TNR3+). This CDR3 is CASSTSDRHSNQPQHF. Variable domain in full (rest from reference TRBV19 and TRBJ1-5): DGGITQSPKYLFRKEGQNVTLSCEQNLNHDAMYWYRQDPGQGLRLIYYSQIVNDFQKGDIAEGYSVSREKKESFPLTVTSAQKNPTAFYLCASSTSDRHSNQPQHFGDGTRLSIL.